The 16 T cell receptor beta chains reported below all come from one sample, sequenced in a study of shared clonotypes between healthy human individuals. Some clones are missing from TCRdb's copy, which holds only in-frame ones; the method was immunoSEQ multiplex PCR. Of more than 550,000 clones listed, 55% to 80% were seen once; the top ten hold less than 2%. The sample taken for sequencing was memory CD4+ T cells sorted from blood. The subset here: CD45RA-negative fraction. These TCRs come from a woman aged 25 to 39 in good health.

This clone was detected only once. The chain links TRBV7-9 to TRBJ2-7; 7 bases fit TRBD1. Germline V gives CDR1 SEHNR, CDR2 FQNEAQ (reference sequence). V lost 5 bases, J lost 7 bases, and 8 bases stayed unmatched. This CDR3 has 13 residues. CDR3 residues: CASSPDRAREQYF. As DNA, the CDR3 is TGTGCCAGCAGCCCAGACAGGGCGAGGGAGCAGTACTTC. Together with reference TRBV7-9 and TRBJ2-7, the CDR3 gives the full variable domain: DTGVSQNPRHKITKRGQNVTFRCDPISEHNRLYWYRQTLGQGPEFLTYFQNEAQLEKSRLLSDRFSAERPKGSFSTLEIQRTEQGDSAMYLCASSPDRAREQYFGPGTRLTVT.

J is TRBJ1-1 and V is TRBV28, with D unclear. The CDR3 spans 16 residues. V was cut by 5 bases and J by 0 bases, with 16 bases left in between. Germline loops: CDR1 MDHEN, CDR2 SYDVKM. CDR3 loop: CASSGPSISMNTEAFF. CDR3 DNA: TGTGCCAGCAGTGGACCTTCTATATCAATGAACACTGAAGCTTTCTTT.

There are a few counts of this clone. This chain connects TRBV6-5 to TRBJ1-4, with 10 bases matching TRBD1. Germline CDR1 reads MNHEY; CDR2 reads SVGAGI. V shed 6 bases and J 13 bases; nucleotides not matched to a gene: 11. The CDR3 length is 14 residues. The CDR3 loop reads CASSQSRDRGRLFF. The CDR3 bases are TGTGCCAGCAGCCAGTCCCGGGACAGGGGCCGACTGTTTTTT.

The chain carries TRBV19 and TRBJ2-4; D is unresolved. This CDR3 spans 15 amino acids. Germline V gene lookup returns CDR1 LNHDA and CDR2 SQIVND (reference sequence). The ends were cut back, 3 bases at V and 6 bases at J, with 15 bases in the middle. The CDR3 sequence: CASSIPGVGGNIQYF. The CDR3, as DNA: TGTGCCAGTAGTATCCCCGGTGTCGGTGGAAACATTCAGTACTTC.

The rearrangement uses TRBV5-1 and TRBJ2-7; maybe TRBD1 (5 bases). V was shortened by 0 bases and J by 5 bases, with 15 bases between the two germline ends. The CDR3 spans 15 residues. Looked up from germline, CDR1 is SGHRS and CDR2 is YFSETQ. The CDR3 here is CASSLEGRDIHEQYF. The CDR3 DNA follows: TGCGCCAGCAGCTTGGAGGGGCGCGACATCCACGAGCAGTACTTC.

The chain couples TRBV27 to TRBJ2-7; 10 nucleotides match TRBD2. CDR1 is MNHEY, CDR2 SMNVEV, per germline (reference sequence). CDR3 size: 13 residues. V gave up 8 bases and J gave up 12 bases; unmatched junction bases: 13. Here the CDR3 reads CASRSDSGRVPYF. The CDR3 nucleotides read TGTGCCAGCCGCTCAGACAGCGGGAGGGTGCCGTACTTC.

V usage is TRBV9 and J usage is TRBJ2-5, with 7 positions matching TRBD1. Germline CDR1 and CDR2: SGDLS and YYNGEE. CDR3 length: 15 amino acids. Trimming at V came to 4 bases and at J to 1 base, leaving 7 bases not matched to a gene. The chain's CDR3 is CASSKGWDSQETQYF. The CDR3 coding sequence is TGTGCCAGCAGCAAAGGGTGGGACAGCCAAGAGACCCAGTACTTC.

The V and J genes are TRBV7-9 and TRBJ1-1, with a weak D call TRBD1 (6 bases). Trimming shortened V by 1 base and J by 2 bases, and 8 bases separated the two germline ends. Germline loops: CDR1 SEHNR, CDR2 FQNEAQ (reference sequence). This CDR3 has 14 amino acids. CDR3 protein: CASSLDRDNTEAFF. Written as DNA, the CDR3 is TGTGCCAGCAGCTTAGACAGGGATAACACTGAAGCTTTCTTT. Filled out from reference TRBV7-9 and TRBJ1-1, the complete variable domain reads DTGVSQNPRHKITKRGQNVTFRCDPISEHNRLYWYRQTLGQGPEFLTYFQNEAQLEKSRLLSDRFSAERPKGSFSTLEIQRTEQGDSAMYLCASSLDRDNTEAFFGQGTRLTVV.

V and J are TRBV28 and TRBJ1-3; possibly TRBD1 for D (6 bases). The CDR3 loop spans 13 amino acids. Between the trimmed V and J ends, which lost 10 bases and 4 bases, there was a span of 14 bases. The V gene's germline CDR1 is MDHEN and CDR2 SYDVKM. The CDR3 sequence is CATFGGPGNTIYF. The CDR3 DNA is TGTGCCACCTTTGGGGGGCCGGGAAACACCATATATTTT.

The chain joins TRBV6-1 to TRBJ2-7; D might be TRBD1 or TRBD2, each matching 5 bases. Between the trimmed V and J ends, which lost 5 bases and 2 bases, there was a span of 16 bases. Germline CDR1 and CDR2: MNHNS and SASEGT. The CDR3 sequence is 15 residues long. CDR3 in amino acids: CASSPRDADAYEQYF. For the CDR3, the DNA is TGTGCCAGCAGTCCCCGGGACGCGGACGCCTACGAGCAGTACTTC.

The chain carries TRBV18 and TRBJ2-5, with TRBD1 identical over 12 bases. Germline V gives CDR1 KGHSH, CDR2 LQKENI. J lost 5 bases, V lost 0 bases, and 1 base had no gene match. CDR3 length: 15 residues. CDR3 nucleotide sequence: TGTGCCAGCTCACCACCGGGACAGGGGGCCGAGACCCAGTACTTC. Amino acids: CASSPPGQGAETQYF.

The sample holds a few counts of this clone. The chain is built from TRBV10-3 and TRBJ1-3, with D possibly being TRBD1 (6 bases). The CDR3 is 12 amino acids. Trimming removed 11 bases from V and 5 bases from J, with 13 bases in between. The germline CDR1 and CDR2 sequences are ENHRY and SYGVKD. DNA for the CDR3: TGTGCCGCCGGGGGCGTGAGAAACACCATATATTTT. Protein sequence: CAAGGVRNTIYF.

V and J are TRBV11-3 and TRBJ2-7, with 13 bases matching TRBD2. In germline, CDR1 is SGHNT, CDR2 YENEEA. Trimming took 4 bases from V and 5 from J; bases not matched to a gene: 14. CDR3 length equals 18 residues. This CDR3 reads CASSSALGLAGSGHEQYF. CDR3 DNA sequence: TGTGCCAGCAGCTCCGCCCTGGGACTAGCGGGGAGTGGCCACGAGCAGTACTTC.

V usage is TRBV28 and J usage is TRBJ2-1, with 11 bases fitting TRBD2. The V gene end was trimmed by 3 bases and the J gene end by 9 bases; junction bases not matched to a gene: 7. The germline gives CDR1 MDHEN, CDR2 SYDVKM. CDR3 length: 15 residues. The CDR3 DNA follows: TGTGCCAGCAGTTTTGGGCTAGCGGGAGGAGCTGAGCAGTTCTTC. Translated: CASSFGLAGGAEQFF.

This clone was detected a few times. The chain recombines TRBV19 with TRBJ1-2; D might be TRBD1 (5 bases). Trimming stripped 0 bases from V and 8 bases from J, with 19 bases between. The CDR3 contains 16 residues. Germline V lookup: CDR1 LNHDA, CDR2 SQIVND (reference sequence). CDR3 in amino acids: CASSIDARGQGHGYTF. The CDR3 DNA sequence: TGTGCCAGTAGTATAGATGCAAGAGGCCAGGGTCACGGCTACACCTTC.

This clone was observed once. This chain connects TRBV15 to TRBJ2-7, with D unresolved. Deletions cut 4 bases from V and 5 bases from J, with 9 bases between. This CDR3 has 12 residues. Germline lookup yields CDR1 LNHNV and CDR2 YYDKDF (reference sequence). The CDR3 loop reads CATSKGSHEQYF. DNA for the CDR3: TGTGCCACCAGCAAGGGAAGCCACGAGCAGTACTTC.